One sample yielded the 10 T cell receptor beta chains listed below, sequenced in a study of T cell changes during pregnancy in multiple sclerosis (dated by TCRdb to between 2018 and 2020). The library was obtained by the immunoSEQ multiplex PCR assay. Here the immuneACCESS table is served through TCRdb, limited to in-frame sequences with V and J called. Missing clones are a known gap in these copies; in checked studies unresolved V genes cover under half, and the rest lacks a known reason. The sample includes approximately 70,000 clones, with around 90% observed a single time. About 1.6% of the sample rests with the top ten. Specimen: peripheral blood, collected after pregnancy. Receptor source: a female donor with multiple sclerosis, enrolled in a pregnancy study.

This clone was seen once. The genes are TRBV2 and TRBJ2-7; tentative D call: TRBD1 (6 bases). V was pared by 9 bases and J by 6 bases, with 21 bases between. This CDR3 spans 14 amino acids. Germline-derived CDR1 and CDR2 are SNHLY and FYNNEI. The CDR3 spells CASTTPDSPLEQYF. CDR3 sequence (DNA): TGTGCCAGTACTACCCCGGACAGTCCTCTCGAGCAGTACTTC.

This clone was seen many times. This rearrangement joins TRBV5-1 to TRBJ1-1; 8 positions agree with TRBD1. Trimming took 4 bases from V and 4 from J; bases not matched to a gene: 9. The CDR3 has 15 residues. Germline V lookup: CDR1 SGHRS, CDR2 YFSETQ. Written as DNA, the CDR3 is TGCGCCAGCAGCAAAGGTCAGGGGGCGGTCACTGAAGCTTTCTTT. It codes for CASSKGQGAVTEAFF.

The chain is built from TRBV11-3 and TRBJ1-2; 7 nucleotides agree with TRBD1. J gave up 4 bases and V 5 bases, and 4 bases lay outside the gene matches. The CDR3 sequence is 13 residues long. The germline gives CDR1 SGHNT, CDR2 YENEEA. This chain's CDR3 is CASSATGAYGYTF. Written as DNA, the CDR3 is TGTGCCAGCAGCGCTACAGGGGCCTATGGCTACACCTTC.

The chain recombines TRBV4-1 with TRBJ1-6; 8 bases line up with TRBD1. This CDR3 comprises 16 residues. Germline CDR1 reads MGHRA; CDR2 reads YSYEKL. Trimming cost V 6 bases and J 5 bases; bases outside gene matches: 9. The CDR3 loop reads CASRRNTGGNNSPLHF. Here the CDR3 DNA reads TGCGCCAGCAGACGAAATACAGGGGGAAATAATTCACCCCTCCACTTT.

In the case of this clone: Relative to the germline gene, one junction end is altered; a read error may explain this. The chain links TRBV7-7 to TRBJ1-4, with 9 bases aligning to TRBD1. The CDR3 spans 14 residues. CDR1 is SSHAT and CDR2 is FNYEAQ in the germline V gene (reference sequence). This CDR3 reads CASSETGTGRKVFF. DNA for the CDR3: TGTGCTAGCAGCGAGACCGGGACAGGGCGGAAGGTGTTTTTT. Full variable domain (outside the CDR3, taken from reference TRBV7-7 and TRBJ1-4): GAGVSQSPRYKVTKRGQDVTLRCDPISSHATLYWYQQALGQGPEFLTYFNYEAQPDKSGLPSDRFSAERPEGSISTLTIQRTEQRDSAMYRCASSETGTGRKVFFGSGTQLSVL.

The chain has TRBV7-5 and TRBJ2-1; the table's D gene call, TRBD2, was not cross checked with the DNA. TRBV7-5 is given as a pseudogene. This CDR3 is built from 19 residues. DNA for the CDR3: TGTGTCAGAAGCGTGTTCCCCGGGACTAGTATAGAGCAGAACAATGAGCAGTTCTTC. Translation: CVRSVFPGTSIEQNNEQFF.

V and J are TRBV30 and TRBJ1-5; 9 bases fit TRBD1. V dropped 5 bases and J dropped 6; count of bases not matched to a gene: 8. Germline CDR1 reads GTSNPN; CDR2 reads SVGIG (reference sequence). There are 14 residues in the CDR3. CDR3 residues: CAWATGGETQPQHF. CDR3 nucleotides: TGTGCCTGGGCGACAGGGGGGGAAACTCAGCCCCAGCATTTT. Full variable domain (remainder filled in from reference TRBV30 and TRBJ1-5): SQTIHQWPATLVQPVGSPLSLECTVEGTSNPNLYWYRQAAGRGLQLLFYSVGIGQISSEVPQNLSASRPQDRQFILSSKKLLLSDSGFYLCAWATGGETQPQHFGDGTRLSIL.

This clone appeared once. This chain connects TRBV13 to TRBJ2-3; D is perhaps TRBD2 (6 bases). CDR1 and CDR2 (germline): PRHDT, FYEKMQ (reference sequence). V was pared by 5 bases and J by 2 bases, with 8 bases between. The CDR3 consists of 13 residues. The CDR3 DNA follows: TGTGCCAGCAGCGCTAGCGTCACAGATACGCAGTATTTT. It specifies CASSASVTDTQYF.

V gene TRBV7-8 combines with J gene TRBJ1-1; a weak D match, TRBD1 (6 bases). This CDR3 spans 16 amino acids. Trimming took 5 bases from V and 0 from J, leaving 16 bases between them. Per germline, CDR1 SGHVS and CDR2 FQNEAQ. The CDR3 spells CASSRGGGTVNTEAFF. Here the CDR3 DNA reads TGTGCCAGCAGCCGAGGGGGGGGGACGGTGAACACTGAAGCTTTCTTT. The full variable domain, its missing parts supplied by reference TRBV7-8 and TRBJ1-1, is GAGVSQSPRYKVAKRGQDVALRCDPISGHVSLFWYQQALGQGPEFLTYFQNEAQLDKSGLPSDRFFAERPEGSVSTLKIQRTQQEDSAVYLCASSRGGGTVNTEAFFGQGTRLTVV.

The chain recombines TRBV6-1 with TRBJ2-1, with TRBD2 matching over 11 bases. V dropped 0 bases and J dropped 4; count of bases not matched to a gene: 8. This CDR3 is 18 amino acids long. Germline V gene sequence: CDR1 MNHNS, CDR2 SASEGT. CDR3: CASSEAVIAGGTYNEQFF. The CDR3, as DNA: TGTGCCAGCAGTGAAGCCGTGATAGCGGGAGGGACGTACAATGAGCAGTTCTTC.